The 8 T cell receptor beta chains below come from one sample, sequenced in a study of T cells after yellow fever vaccination. TCRdb fed the 5' RACE reads into MiXCR, producing one record per CDR3 protein. The data contain 620,000 or so distinct CDR3 sequences, 17% of them singletons. The specimen comprised PBMCs, sampled roughly 5 days after the first yellow fever vaccination. The source is a man younger than 35 who received the YFV17D yellow fever vaccine.

The chain is built from TRBV7-8 and TRBJ1-1, with TRBD1 identical over 9 bases. Germline-derived CDR1 and CDR2 are SGHVS and FQNEAQ. The CDR3 is 15 amino acids. The V and J ends lost 4 bases and 4 bases, in that order; junction bases with no gene match: 7. The CDR3 reads CASSSQTGGTTEAFF. Here the CDR3 DNA reads TGTGCCAGCAGCTCGCAGACAGGGGGAACCACTGAAGCTTTCTTT. The whole variable domain, filled in from reference TRBV7-8 and TRBJ1-1, reads GAGVSQSPRYKVAKRGQDVALRCDPISGHVSLFWYQQALGQGPEFLTYFQNEAQLDKSGLPSDRFFAERPEGSVSTLKIQRTQQEDSAVYLCASSSQTGGTTEAFFGQGTRLTVV.

The rearrangement uses TRBV7-8 and TRBJ1-1; 7 bases are shared with TRBD1. The ends lost 2 bases at V and 5 bases at J; junction bases unmatched: 8. CDR3 size: 15 residues. Germline CDR1 reads SGHVS; CDR2 reads FQNEAQ. The CDR3, as DNA: TGTGCCAGCAGCTTACCCAGGACAGGAAGGACTGAAGCTTTCTTT. Protein product: CASSLPRTGRTEAFF.

The rearrangement uses TRBV7-2 and TRBJ2-5; 12 bases align to TRBD2. V trimming: 5 bases; J trimming: 7 bases; junction bases outside the gene matches: 11. Germline CDR1 reads SGHTA; CDR2 reads FQGNSA. The CDR3 sequence is 16 residues long. CDR3 nucleotide sequence: TGTGCCAGCAGCCACACTAGCGGGGGGAACCCTCGGACCCAGTACTTC. Amino acids: CASSHTSGGNPRTQYF.

This clonotype was picked up a small number of times. V and J are TRBV6-5 and TRBJ1-6; 7 bases map to TRBD1. CDR3 length: 17 amino acids. With 4 bases clipped from V and 9 bases from J, the junction kept 15 bases outside the gene matches. Germline V gene lookup returns CDR1 MNHEY and CDR2 SVGAGI. The DNA for the CDR3 is TGTGCCAGCAGTTCCCCGGGGAAGGGGGCGAAATTTTCACCCCTCCACTTT. It translates to CASSSPGKGAKFSPLHF.

The rearrangement links TRBV11-3 to TRBJ2-1; TRBD2 matches at 7 bases. The CDR3 consists of 15 residues. The V gene end was trimmed by 5 bases and the J gene end by 5 bases; junction bases not matched to a gene: 9. The germline gives CDR1 SGHNT, CDR2 YENEEA. The CDR3 loop reads CASSPGQGLNNEQFF. The CDR3 nucleotides are TGTGCCAGCAGCCCGGGTCAGGGACTAAACAATGAGCAGTTCTTC.

This clonotype occurred many times. This chain links TRBV29-1 with TRBJ1-2, with D tentatively TRBD1 (6 bases). V was pared by 1 base and J by 3 bases, with 12 bases between. This CDR3 comprises 14 residues. Per germline, CDR1 SQVTM and CDR2 ANQGSEA. The chain's CDR3 is CSVEGGGQYYGYTF. The CDR3 DNA reads as TGCAGCGTTGAAGGAGGGGGGCAGTACTATGGCTACACCTTC.

This sequence joins TRBV20-1 and TRBJ2-7, with D uncertain. The CDR3 runs to 14 residues. V shed 0 bases and J shed 0 bases, with 9 bases lying between them. From germline, CDR1 is DFQATT and CDR2 SNEGSKA (reference sequence). This chain's CDR3 is CSARDAASSYEQYF. The CDR3 DNA sequence: TGCAGTGCTAGAGACGCCGCGAGCTCCTACGAGCAGTACTTC.

This chain joins TRBV15 and TRBJ2-7; D ambiguous. The V end was cut by 3 bases, the J end by 4 bases, with 10 bases between. This CDR3 has 13 residues. CDR1 and CDR2 from the germline V gene are LNHNV and YYDKDF (reference sequence). CDR3 loop: CATSRVEAYEQYF. CDR3 sequence (DNA): TGTGCCACCAGCAGGGTGGAAGCGTACGAGCAGTACTTC.